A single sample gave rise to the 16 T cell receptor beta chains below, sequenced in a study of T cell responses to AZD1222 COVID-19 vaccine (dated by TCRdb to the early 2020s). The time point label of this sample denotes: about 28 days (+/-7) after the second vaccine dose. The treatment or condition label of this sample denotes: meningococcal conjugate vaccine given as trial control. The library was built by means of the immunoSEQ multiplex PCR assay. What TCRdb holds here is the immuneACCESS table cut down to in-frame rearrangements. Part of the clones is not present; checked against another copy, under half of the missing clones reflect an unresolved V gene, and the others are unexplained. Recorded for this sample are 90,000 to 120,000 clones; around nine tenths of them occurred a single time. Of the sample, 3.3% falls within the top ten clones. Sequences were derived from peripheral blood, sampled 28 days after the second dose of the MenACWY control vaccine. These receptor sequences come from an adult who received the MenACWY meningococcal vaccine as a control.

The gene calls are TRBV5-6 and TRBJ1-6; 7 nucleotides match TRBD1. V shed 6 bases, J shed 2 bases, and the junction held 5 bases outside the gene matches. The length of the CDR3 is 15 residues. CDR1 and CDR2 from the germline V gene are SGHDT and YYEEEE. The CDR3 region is CASTFGQAYNSPLHF. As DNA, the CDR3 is TGTGCCAGCACCTTTGGACAGGCCTATAATTCACCCCTCCACTTT.

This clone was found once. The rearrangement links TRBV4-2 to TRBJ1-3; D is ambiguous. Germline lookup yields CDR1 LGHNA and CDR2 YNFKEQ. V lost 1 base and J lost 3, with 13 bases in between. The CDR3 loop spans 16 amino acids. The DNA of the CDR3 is TGTGCCAGCAGCCAAGGGTCCGGGGTTGATGGAAACACCATATATTTT. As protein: CASSQGSGVDGNTIYF.

CDR3 residues: CASSVVASSYEQYF. The CDR3 DNA reads TGTGCCAGCAGCGTAGTTGCTAGCTCCTACGAGCAGTACTTC. V usage is TRBV9 and J usage is TRBJ2-7; D is ambiguous. V lost 0 bases to trimming and J lost 0 bases, with 7 bases between them. The germline V gene has CDR1 SGDLS and CDR2 YYNGEE. The CDR3 is made up of 14 amino acids.

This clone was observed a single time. CDR3 sequence: CASKELGDRAGDGYTF. The CDR3 region has the DNA TGTGCCAGCAAAGAATTGGGTGACAGGGCGGGGGATGGCTACACCTTC. The chain joins TRBV28 to TRBJ1-2, with 7 bases lining up with TRBD1. The CDR3 covers 16 residues. Germline CDR1 is MDHEN and CDR2 is SYDVKM. V shed 7 bases and J 6 bases; nucleotides not matched to a gene: 17.

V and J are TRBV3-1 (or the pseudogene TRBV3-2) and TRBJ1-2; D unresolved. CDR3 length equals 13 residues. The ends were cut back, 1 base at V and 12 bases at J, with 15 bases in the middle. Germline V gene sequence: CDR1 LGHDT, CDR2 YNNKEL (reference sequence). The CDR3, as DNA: TGTGCCAGCAGCCAAGGAGCCCGCCCCGGGGACACCTTC. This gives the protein CASSQGARPGDTF.

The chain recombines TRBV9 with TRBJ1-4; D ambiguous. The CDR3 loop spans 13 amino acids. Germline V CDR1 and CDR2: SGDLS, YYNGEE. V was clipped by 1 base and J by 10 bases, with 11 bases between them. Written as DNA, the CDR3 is TGTGCCAGCAGCGTAATTGGGTCTGGAAAACTGTTTTTT. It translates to CASSVIGSGKLFF. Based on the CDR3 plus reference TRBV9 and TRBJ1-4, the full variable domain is DSGVTQTPKHLITATGQRVTLRCSPRSGDLSVYWYQQSLDQGLQFLIQYYNGEERAKGNILERFSAQQFPDLHSELNLSSLELGDSALYFCASSVIGSGKLFFGSGTQLSVL.

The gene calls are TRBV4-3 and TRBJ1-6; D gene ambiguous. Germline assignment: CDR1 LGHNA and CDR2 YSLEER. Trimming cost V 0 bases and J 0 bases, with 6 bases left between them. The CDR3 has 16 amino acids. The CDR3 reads CASSQDRSSYNSPLHF. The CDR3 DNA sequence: TGCGCCAGCAGCCAAGACAGGAGCTCCTATAATTCACCCCTCCACTTT.

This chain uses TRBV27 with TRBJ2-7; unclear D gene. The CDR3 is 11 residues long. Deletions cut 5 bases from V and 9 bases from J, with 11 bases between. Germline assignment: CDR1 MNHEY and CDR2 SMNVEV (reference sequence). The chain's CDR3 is CASSPSLAQYF. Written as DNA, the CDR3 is TGTGCCAGCAGTCCCTCCCTCGCGCAGTACTTC.

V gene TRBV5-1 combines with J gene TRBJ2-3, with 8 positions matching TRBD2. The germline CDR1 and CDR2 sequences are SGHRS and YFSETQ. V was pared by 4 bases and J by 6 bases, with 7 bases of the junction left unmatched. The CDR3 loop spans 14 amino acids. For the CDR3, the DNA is TGCGCCAGCAGCCGTGGCGGGGGGAGCGATACGCAGTATTTT. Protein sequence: CASSRGGGSDTQYF.

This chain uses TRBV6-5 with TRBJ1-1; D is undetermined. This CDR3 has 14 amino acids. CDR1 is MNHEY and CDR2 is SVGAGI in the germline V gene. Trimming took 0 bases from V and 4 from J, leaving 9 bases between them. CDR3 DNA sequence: TGTGCCAGCAGTTACTCCCCGGGTAGCACTGAAGCTTTCTTT. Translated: CASSYSPGSTEAFF.

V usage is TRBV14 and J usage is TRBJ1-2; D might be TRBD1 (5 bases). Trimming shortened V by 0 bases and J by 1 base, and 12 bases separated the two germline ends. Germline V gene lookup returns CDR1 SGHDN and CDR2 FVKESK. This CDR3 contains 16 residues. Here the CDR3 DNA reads TGTGCCAGCAGCCAAGATCGGGGGTCCCATAACTATGGCTACACCTTC. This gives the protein CASSQDRGSHNYGYTF.

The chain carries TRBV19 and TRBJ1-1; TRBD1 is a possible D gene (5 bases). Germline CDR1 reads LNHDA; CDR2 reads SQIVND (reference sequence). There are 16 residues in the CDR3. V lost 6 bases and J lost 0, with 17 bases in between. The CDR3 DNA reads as TGTGCCAGTAGGCCAAACTCGGGGGGAGTGAACACTGAAGCTTTCTTT. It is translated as CASRPNSGGVNTEAFF.

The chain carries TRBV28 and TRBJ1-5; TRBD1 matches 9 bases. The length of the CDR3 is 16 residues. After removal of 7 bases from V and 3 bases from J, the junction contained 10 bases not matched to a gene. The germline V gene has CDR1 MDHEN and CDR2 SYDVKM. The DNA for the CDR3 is TGTGCCAGCATCGGAGGCGGGACAGGGAACAATCAGCCCCAGCATTTT. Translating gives CASIGGGTGNNQPQHF.

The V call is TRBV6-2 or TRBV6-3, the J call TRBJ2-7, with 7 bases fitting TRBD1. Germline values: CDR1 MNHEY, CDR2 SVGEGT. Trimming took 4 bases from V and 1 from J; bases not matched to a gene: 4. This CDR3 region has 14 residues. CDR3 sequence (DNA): TGTGCCAGCAGTTCATTGACAGGGTCCTACGAGCAGTACTTC. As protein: CASSSLTGSYEQYF.

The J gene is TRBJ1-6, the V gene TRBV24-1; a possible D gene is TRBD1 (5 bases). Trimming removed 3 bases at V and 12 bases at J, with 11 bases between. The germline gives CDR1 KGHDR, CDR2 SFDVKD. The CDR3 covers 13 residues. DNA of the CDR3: TGTGCCACCAGTGATGGGACGGGACTACCCCTCCACTTT. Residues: CATSDGTGLPLHF.

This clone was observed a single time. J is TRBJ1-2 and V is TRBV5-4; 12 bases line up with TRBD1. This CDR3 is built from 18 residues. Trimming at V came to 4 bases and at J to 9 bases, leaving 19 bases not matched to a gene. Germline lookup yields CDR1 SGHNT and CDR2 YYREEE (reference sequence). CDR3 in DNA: TGTGCCAGCAGCCACCCCGGGACAGGGGGCGACGTGTTATGGAGCTACACCTTC. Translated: CASSHPGTGGDVLWSYTF.